This T cell receptor (beta chain) was sequenced in a study of identical twins. With template switching, a universal primer site was added, and the cDNA carried unique molecular identifiers. TCRdb re-called the 5' RACE reads through MiXCR, storing one row per CDR3 protein. There are about 690,000 distinct CDR3 sequences in the sample; around 6% occur only once, and 1.5% to 2% lies in the top ten. This clonotype has at least ten counts. Antigen specificity is unknown. Points from the study as a whole: Twins showed weaker excess sharing in their beta out-of-frame sequences.

No donor was unhealthy or non-Caucasian. Sequencing used naive T cells sorted from blood. This clonotype originated in a man between 18 and 35 years old in good health.

The CDR3 sequence is CAIREGQGEHNEQFF. The DNA for the CDR3 is TGTGCCATCAGGGAAGGACAGGGGGAACACAATGAGCAGTTCTTC. The chain recombines TRBV10-3 with TRBJ2-1; 10 bases are shared with TRBD1. CDR1 and CDR2 (germline): ENHRY, SYGVKD. This CDR3 contains 15 residues. Trimming removed 6 bases from V and 5 bases from J; junction bases left unmatched: 7.